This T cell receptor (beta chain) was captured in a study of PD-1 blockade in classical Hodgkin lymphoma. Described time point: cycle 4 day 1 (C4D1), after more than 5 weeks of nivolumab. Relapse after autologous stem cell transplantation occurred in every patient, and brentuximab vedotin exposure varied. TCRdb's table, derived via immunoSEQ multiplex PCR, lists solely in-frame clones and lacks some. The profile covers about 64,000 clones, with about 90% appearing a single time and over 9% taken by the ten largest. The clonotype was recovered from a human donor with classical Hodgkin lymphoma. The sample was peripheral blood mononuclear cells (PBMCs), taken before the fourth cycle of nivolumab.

CDR3 bases: TGTGCCAGCAGTTACAGTCGGGGGCTGAACACTGAAGCTTTCTTT. This encodes CASSYSRGLNTEAFF. The genes are TRBV6-6 and TRBJ1-1; maybe TRBD1 (6 bases). From germline, CDR1 is MNHNY and CDR2 SVGAGI (reference sequence). The length of the CDR3 is 15 residues. Trimming removed 2 bases from V and 0 bases from J, with 10 bases in between.